Listed below are T cell receptor beta chains from one sample, sequenced in a study of T cell responses to AZD1222 COVID-19 vaccine. Clones were read by immunoSEQ multiplex PCR, and TCRdb kept only the in-frame ones, dropping some. The data show 96,000 or so clones, about 89% seen once. This sample comprised peripheral blood, obtained on day 0 of AZD1222 vaccination. These receptors were taken from an adult in good health. Both conserved end residues are part of each CDR3. D genes are given only for firm matches. Clone sizes are given selectively: once, few, many, or a class where the clone is expanded.

size | D | J | V | DNA | CDR3
- | - | TRBJ1-4 | TRBV10-2 | TGCGCCAGCAGTGAGGACAGTGTTAATGAAAAACTGTTTTTT | CASSEDSVNEKLFF
- | - | TRBJ2-7 | TRBV30 | TGTGCCTGGAGGGATGTCAACGAGCAGTACTTC | CAWRDVNEQYF
- | - | TRBJ1-5 | TRBV30 | TGTGCCTGGAGTTTAACCACCGGTGCCCAGCCCCAGCATTTT | CAWSLTTGAQPQHF
- | - | TRBJ1-1 | TRBV20-1 | TGCAGTGCCAGTCAGGGGTCGGGCACTGAAGCTTTCTTT | CSASQGSGTEAFF
- | TRBD1 | TRBJ1-1 | TRBV18 | TGTGCCAGCTCAGAGAGGACAGGGGCGAACACTGAAGCTTTCTTT | CASSERTGANTEAFF
- | - | TRBJ1-2 | TRBV6-5 | TGTGCCAGCGCCCCCTCTAACTATGGCTACACCTTC | CASAPSNYGYTF
few | - | TRBJ2-1 | TRBV15 | TGTGCCACCAGCAGGGAGGACCTTCAGGGGGGCCTATACAATGAGCAGTTCTTC | CATSREDLQGGLYNEQFF
- | - | TRBJ2-2 | TRBV5-1 | TGCGCCAGCAGTTTGGACGCAACGGGCACCGGGGAGCTGTTTTTT | CASSLDATGTGELFF
- | - | TRBJ1-2 | TRBV2 | TGTGCCAGCAGACAGAGCGGCGGTAACTATGGCTACACCTTC | CASRQSGGNYGYTF
- | TRBD1 | TRBJ1-5 | TRBV10-3 | TGTGCCATCAGTGAACAGGGGGCTTGGCCCCAGCATTTT | CAISEQGAWPQHF
- | - | TRBJ1-1 | TRBV2 | TGTGCCAGCAGTGCGGGAAGGACCACTGAAGCTTTCTTT | CASSAGRTTEAFF
- | - | TRBJ2-1 | TRBV7-2 | TGTGCCAGCAGCTTAGGTTCGGGGGCCGAGCAGTTCTTC | CASSLGSGAEQFF
- | - | TRBJ1-6 | TRBV2 | TGTGCCAGCAGTGTTGACTCCTATAATTCACCCCTCCACTTT | CASSVDSYNSPLHF
- | - | TRBJ1-1 | TRBV5-6 | TGTGCCAGCAGCGCAGGACCGACGAACACTGAAGCTTTCTTT | CASSAGPTNTEAFF
- | TRBD1 | TRBJ1-2 | TRBV29-1 | TGCAGCGTCCCGTACAGACACAGGGGGCGCGAGGGTACCGATGGCTACACCTTC | CSVPYRHRGREGTDGYTF
- | TRBD2 | TRBJ2-1 | TRBV18 | TGTGCCAGCTCACCCTATCAGCGGGGGACCTACAATGAGCAGTTCTTC | CASSPYQRGTYNEQFF
once | - | TRBJ1-2 | TRBV30 | TGTGCCTGGAGTGAAATGCCTATCTATGGCTACACCTTC | CAWSEMPIYGYTF
- | TRBD1 | TRBJ1-4 | TRBV27 | TGTGCCAGCAGTTCACAATGGGGGCAGGGGGGGGAAAAACTGTTTTTT | CASSSQWGQGGEKLFF
- | TRBD1 | TRBJ2-7 | TRBV27 | TGTGCCAGCAGACCCCGGACAGGGTTCACCTACGAGCAGTACTTC | CASRPRTGFTYEQYF
- | - | TRBJ1-5 | TRBV19 | TGTGCCAGTAGTATAGACAGATTCAATCAGCCCCAGCATTTT | CASSIDRFNQPQHF
- | TRBD1 | TRBJ1-5 | TRBV7-9 | TGTGCCAGCAGCTTCGGGACAGGGAGGGTTCTAAATCAGCCCCAGCATTTT | CASSFGTGRVLNQPQHF
- | - | TRBJ2-7 | TRBV30 | TGTGCCTGGAGATCAACACTACTCTCCTACGAGCAGTACTTC | CAWRSTLLSYEQYF
- | - | TRBJ2-7 | TRBV6-4 | TGTGCCAGCACCCCGACATCTCCCTACGAGCAGTACTTC | CASTPTSPYEQYF
- | TRBD2 | TRBJ2-3 | TRBV28 | TGTGCCTCTGTGGGAGGGCTAAGCACAGATACGCAGTATTTT | CASVGGLSTDTQYF
- | - | TRBJ2-1 | TRBV11-2 | TGTGCCAGCAGCTTAGTAGAGGTCGAGCAGTTCTTC | CASSLVEVEQFF
- | TRBD1 | TRBJ2-2 | TRBV4-3 | TGCGCCAGCAGCCAAGGGTCGACAGGGATTCACACCGGGGAGCTGTTTTTT | CASSQGSTGIHTGELFF
once | TRBD1 | TRBJ1-1 | TRBV7-8 | TGTGCCAGCAGCCTAATAACAGGGGACCACACTGAAGCTTTCTTT | CASSLITGDHTEAFF
- | - | TRBJ1-4 | TRBV2 | TGTGCCAGCAGCGCATCGGGACGGGAAAATGAAAAACTGTTTTTT | CASSASGRENEKLFF
- | - | TRBJ1-1 | TRBV19 | TGTGCCAGTAGTGTGGGGGAATCCACTGAAGCTTTCTTT | CASSVGESTEAFF
- | - | TRBJ1-1 | TRBV14 | TGTGCCAGCAGCCTCTATATGAACACTGAAGCTTTCTTT | CASSLYMNTEAFF
- | TRBD1 | TRBJ2-1 | TRBV24-1 | TGTGCCACCAGCGGGACAGGGGGCGGACACAATGAGCAGTTCTTC | CATSGTGGGHNEQFF
- | - | TRBJ2-7 | TRBV18 | TGTGCCAGCTCACCCACTACGGGGGCAGGGGGAAACAACGAGCAGTACTTC | CASSPTTGAGGNNEQYF
- | - | TRBJ2-5 | TRBV5-1 | TGCGCCAGCAGGAATGGTCGGCCCCAAGAGACCCAGTACTTC | CASRNGRPQETQYF
- | - | TRBJ2-1 | TRBV5-4 | TGTGCCAGCAGCTTGGACGCGCTCCGGCAGGACGAGCAGTTCTTC | CASSLDALRQDEQFF
- | - | TRBJ1-2 | TRBV7-8 | TGTGCCAGCAGCTTAAACAGGCAGTATGGCTACACCTTC | CASSLNRQYGYTF
- | - | TRBJ1-4 | TRBV6-5 | TGTGCCAGCAGTTATGGGACGGTGGAAAAACTGTTTTTT | CASSYGTVEKLFF
- | - | TRBJ1-1 | TRBV5-4 | TGTGCCAGCAGCTTGGCTGGCGGTCTGAGTACTGAAGCTTTCTTT | CASSLAGGLSTEAFF
- | TRBD1 | TRBJ1-5 | TRBV28 | TGTGCCAGCAGTACTGGACAGGGGAAGGTTCAGCCCCAGCATTTT | CASSTGQGKVQPQHF
- | TRBD2 | TRBJ2-2 | TRBV19 | TGTGCCAGTAGAATGGCTAGCGGGGGTTCCGGGGAGCTGTTTTTT | CASRMASGGSGELFF
- | - | TRBJ2-7 | TRBV6-2/TRBV6-3 | TGTGCCAGCAGTTCTGAAACTCCACAGGTCAGCTCCTACGAGCAGTACTTC | CASSSETPQVSSYEQYF
- | TRBD1 | TRBJ2-3 | TRBV2 | TGTGCCAGCAGTTATACAGGGGCAGATACGCAGTATTTT | CASSYTGADTQYF
- | - | TRBJ1-4 | TRBV2 | TGTGCCAGCGCCCAGAGGGTCCTGATTAATGAAAAACTGTTTTTT | CASAQRVLINEKLFF
- | - | TRBJ1-5 | TRBV19 | TGTGCCAGTACCAATCGGCTAGGGGAGCAGCCCCAGCATTTT | CASTNRLGEQPQHF
- | - | TRBJ2-7 | TRBV19 | TGTGCCAGTAGTTCGGAATACGAGCAGTACTTC | CASSSEYEQYF
- | - | TRBJ2-3 | TRBV11-2 | TGTGCCAGCAGCTTAGGGGGAAGCACAGATACGCAGTATTTT | CASSLGGSTDTQYF
- | TRBD1 | TRBJ1-2 | TRBV5-8 | TGTGCCAGCAGCGCGGACAGGGTTAATGGCTACACCTTC | CASSADRVNGYTF
few | - | TRBJ2-3 | TRBV6-4 | TGTGCCAGCAGTGACACCCCTAGTAATACGCAGTATTTT | CASSDTPSNTQYF
- | - | TRBJ1-5 | TRBV20-1 | TGCAGTGCTAGTAGTGTTAATCGCAATCAGCCCCAGCATTTT | CSASSVNRNQPQHF
- | TRBD2 | TRBJ2-3 | TRBV29-1 | TGCAGCGTGGCGTCTAGCGGGGGCACAGATACGCAGTATTTT | CSVASSGGTDTQYF
- | - | TRBJ1-3 | TRBV7-5 | TGTGCCAGAAGAAGGACAGGAGGTTTGAGAAACACCATATATTTT | CARRRTGGLRNTIYF
- | TRBD1 | TRBJ2-7 | TRBV6-1 | TGTGCCAGCAGTGACGGGCGACAGGGCATCTACGAGCAGTACTTC | CASSDGRQGIYEQYF
- | TRBD2 | TRBJ2-2 | TRBV7-2 | TGTGCCAGCAGCTTCGGACTAGCTGTCGGGGAGCTGTTTTTT | CASSFGLAVGELFF
- | - | TRBJ1-2 | TRBV27 | TGTGCCAGCAGGGGGAGGGGAGGTGATGGCTACACCTTC | CASRGRGGDGYTF
- | - | TRBJ1-5 | TRBV19 | TGTGCCAGTAGCCCCATTATGAAGGCGCGAAGCAATCAGCCCCAGCATTTT | CASSPIMKARSNQPQHF
few | - | TRBJ1-1 | TRBV5-1 | TGCGCCAGCAACCACTTCGGGAGGGAGACTGAAGCTTTCTTT | CASNHFGRETEAFF